These T cell receptor beta chains were read from a single sample in a study of T-cell reconstitution after alpha-beta-depleted transplantation in children. Using its own MiXCR run on the PCR reads, TCRdb lists one record per CDR3 protein. The data contain fewer than 550,000 distinct CDR3 sequences, 10% to 13% of them singletons. The specimen comprised PBMCs, sampled before TCRalphabeta/CD19-depleted stem cell transplant. The receptors come from a child aged 2 to 10 with inherited bone marrow failure, due to receive a stem cell transplant. CDR3s include the opening cysteine and the closing phenylalanine or tryptophan. D genes are given only for firm matches. Clone sizes are given selectively: once, few, many, or a class where the clone is expanded.

V gene: TRBV20-1; D gene: -; clone size: many; J gene: TRBJ2-3; CDR3 protein: CSARDPFTDTQYF; CDR3 DNA: TGCAGTGCTAGGGACCCCTTCACAGATACGCAGTATTTT
V gene: TRBV29-1; D gene: -; clone size: many; J gene: TRBJ2-7; CDR3 protein: CSVALGGGAYEQYF; CDR3 DNA: TGCAGCGTTGCCTTGGGAGGGGGTGCCTACGAGCAGTACTTC
V gene: TRBV20-1; D gene: -; clone size: few; J gene: TRBJ1-3; CDR3 protein: CSARDPQSSGNTIYF; CDR3 DNA: TGCAGTGCTAGAGATCCCCAGAGCTCTGGAAACACCATATATTTT
V gene: TRBV29-1; D gene: TRBD1; clone size: many; J gene: TRBJ2-4; CDR3 protein: CSVYRTGIMNIQYF; CDR3 DNA: TGCAGCGTATATCGGACAGGGATAATGAACATTCAGTACTTC
V gene: TRBV2; D gene: TRBD1; clone size: many; J gene: TRBJ2-2; CDR3 protein: CASRDRAGELFF; CDR3 DNA: TGTGCCAGCAGAGACAGGGCCGGGGAGCTGTTTTTT
V gene: TRBV30; D gene: -; clone size: many; J gene: TRBJ2-1; CDR3 protein: CAWSVGVGGNEQFF; CDR3 DNA: TGTGCCTGGAGTGTCGGAGTAGGGGGGAATGAGCAGTTCTTC
V gene: TRBV29-1; D gene: -; clone size: many; J gene: TRBJ2-3; CDR3 protein: CSVEVGGLGLDTQYF; CDR3 DNA: TGCAGCGTTGAAGTTGGGGGCTTAGGGTTAGATACGCAGTATTTT
V gene: TRBV24-1; D gene: TRBD2; clone size: many; J gene: TRBJ2-5; CDR3 protein: CATSDFLLAGVETQYF; CDR3 DNA: TGTGCCACCAGTGATTTCCTACTAGCGGGAGTGGAGACCCAGTACTTC
V gene: TRBV25-1; D gene: -; clone size: many; J gene: TRBJ1-2; CDR3 protein: CASSVTANGYTF; CDR3 DNA: TGTGCCAGCAGTGTGACAGCGAATGGCTACACCTTC
V gene: TRBV5-1; D gene: -; clone size: -; J gene: TRBJ2-1; CDR3 protein: CASSPQRVHNEQFF; CDR3 DNA: TGCGCCAGCAGCCCCCAGCGGGTCCACAATGAGCAGTTCTTC
V gene: TRBV7-9; D gene: -; clone size: many; J gene: TRBJ2-3; CDR3 protein: CASSPGGPTDTQYF; CDR3 DNA: TGTGCCAGCAGCCCCGGGGGGCCCACAGATACGCAGTATTTT
V gene: TRBV27; D gene: TRBD2; clone size: many; J gene: TRBJ2-7; CDR3 protein: CASSLSPTSGISEQYF; CDR3 DNA: TGTGCCAGCAGTTTATCCCCGACTAGCGGGATTTCCGAGCAGTACTTC
V gene: TRBV5-5; D gene: TRBD1; clone size: many; J gene: TRBJ1-1; CDR3 protein: CASSFMTGLNTEAFF; CDR3 DNA: TGTGCCAGCAGCTTTATGACAGGGTTGAACACTGAAGCTTTCTTT
V gene: TRBV20-1; D gene: TRBD2; clone size: few; J gene: TRBJ2-7; CDR3 protein: CSAGTSVLYEQYF; CDR3 DNA: TGCAGTGCTGGGACTAGCGTTTTGTACGAGCAGTACTTC
V gene: TRBV6-6; D gene: -; clone size: -; J gene: TRBJ2-7; CDR3 protein: CASSYDHFYEQYF; CDR3 DNA: TGTGCCAGCAGTTACGACCATTTCTACGAGCAGTACTTC
V gene: TRBV5-1; D gene: TRBD2; clone size: -; J gene: TRBJ2-1; CDR3 protein: CASSVSGGVANEQFF; CDR3 DNA: TGCGCCAGCAGCGTAAGCGGGGGAGTTGCCAATGAGCAGTTCTTC
V gene: TRBV12-3/TRBV12-4; D gene: TRBD1; clone size: few; J gene: TRBJ1-4; CDR3 protein: CASSLKTGGAEKLFF; CDR3 DNA: TGTGCCAGCAGTCTAAAGACAGGGGGGGCGGAAAAACTGTTTTTT
V gene: TRBV11-2; D gene: -; clone size: few; J gene: TRBJ1-1; CDR3 protein: CASSLEGRRDRAFF; CDR3 DNA: TGTGCCAGCAGCTTAGAAGGGAGAAGGGATCGGGCTTTCTTT
V gene: TRBV29-1; D gene: TRBD1; clone size: many; J gene: TRBJ2-5; CDR3 protein: CSVFETGYRETQYF; CDR3 DNA: TGCAGCGTTTTTGAGACAGGGTATAGGGAGACCCAGTACTTC
V gene: TRBV7-8; D gene: -; clone size: many; J gene: TRBJ2-2; CDR3 protein: CASSLVLGANTGELFF; CDR3 DNA: TGTGCCAGCAGCTTAGTCCTGGGGGCGAACACCGGGGAGCTGTTTTTT
V gene: TRBV3-1; D gene: TRBD2; clone size: few; J gene: TRBJ2-3; CDR3 protein: CASSQVLTSGRLF; CDR3 DNA: TGTGCCAGCAGCCAAGTCTTGACTAGCGGGAGGCTGTTT
V gene: TRBV14; D gene: -; clone size: many; J gene: TRBJ2-7; CDR3 protein: CASSPHHTGTGNEQYF; CDR3 DNA: TGTGCCAGCAGCCCTCACCATACCGGGACGGGCAACGAGCAGTACTTC
V gene: TRBV10-3; D gene: -; clone size: few; J gene: TRBJ1-2; CDR3 protein: CAISGTGTPDGLF; CDR3 DNA: TGTGCCATCAGTGGAACCGGGACACCGGACGGATTGTTC
V gene: TRBV3-1; D gene: -; clone size: -; J gene: TRBJ1-4; CDR3 protein: CASRWTVEEKLFF; CDR3 DNA: TGTGCCAGCAGGTGGACAGTGGAAGAAAAACTGTTTTTT
V gene: TRBV19; D gene: TRBD2; clone size: many; J gene: TRBJ2-2; CDR3 protein: CASRYLAGGPGELFF; CDR3 DNA: TGTGCCAGTAGATACCTAGCGGGAGGCCCCGGGGAGCTGTTTTTT
V gene: TRBV12-3/TRBV12-4; D gene: -; clone size: many; J gene: TRBJ2-3; CDR3 protein: CASSLRTGRFTDTQYF; CDR3 DNA: TGTGCCAGCAGTTTGCGGACTGGCCGGTTTACAGATACACAGTATTTT
V gene: TRBV20-1; D gene: TRBD2; clone size: few; J gene: TRBJ2-2; CDR3 protein: CSARGREASGRLTGELFF; CDR3 DNA: TGCAGTGCTAGAGGGAGGGAGGCTAGCGGGAGGCTCACCGGGGAGCTGTTTTTT
V gene: TRBV12-3/TRBV12-4; D gene: -; clone size: many; J gene: TRBJ1-1; CDR3 protein: CASSLDAWQGYTEAFF; CDR3 DNA: TGTGCCAGCAGTTTAGATGCGTGGCAGGGATACACTGAAGCTTTCTTT
V gene: TRBV20-1; D gene: -; clone size: -; J gene: TRBJ2-3; CDR3 protein: CSARGLAIRSTDTQYF; CDR3 DNA: TGCAGTGCTAGAGGCCTAGCGATACGAAGCACAGATACGCAGTATTTT
V gene: TRBV6-4; D gene: -; clone size: many; J gene: TRBJ1-5; CDR3 protein: CASSDLRTASNQPQHF; CDR3 DNA: TGTGCCAGCAGTGACTTGAGGACAGCAAGCAATCAGCCCCAGCATTTT
V gene: TRBV30; D gene: TRBD2; clone size: many; J gene: TRBJ2-1; CDR3 protein: CAWSGSGRGSYNEQFF; CDR3 DNA: TGTGCCTGGAGTGGTAGCGGGAGGGGCTCCTACAATGAGCAGTTCTTC
V gene: TRBV15; D gene: TRBD2; clone size: many; J gene: TRBJ2-7; CDR3 protein: CATSPVQSGRREQYF; CDR3 DNA: TGTGCCACCAGCCCTGTTCAGAGCGGGAGGCGGGAGCAGTACTTC
V gene: TRBV7-8; D gene: -; clone size: many; J gene: TRBJ2-5; CDR3 protein: CASSLARVEETQYF; CDR3 DNA: TGTGCCAGCAGCTTAGCCAGGGTTGAAGAGACCCAGTACTTC
V gene: TRBV7-9; D gene: -; clone size: many; J gene: TRBJ1-5; CDR3 protein: CASSFGNQPQHF; CDR3 DNA: TGTGCCAGCAGCTTCGGCAATCAGCCCCAGCATTTT
V gene: TRBV27; D gene: TRBD1; clone size: many; J gene: TRBJ2-2; CDR3 protein: CASRPGQGTTGELFF; CDR3 DNA: TGTGCCAGCAGACCGGGACAGGGAACCACCGGGGAGCTGTTTTTT
V gene: TRBV30; D gene: TRBD1; clone size: -; J gene: TRBJ1-6; CDR3 protein: CAWTWTGGNSPLHF; CDR3 DNA: TGTGCCTGGACCTGGACAGGGGGAAATTCACCCCTCCACTTT
V gene: TRBV5-1; D gene: TRBD2; clone size: -; J gene: TRBJ2-1; CDR3 protein: CASSLAGTSLKGQFF; CDR3 DNA: TGCGCCAGCAGCTTGGCCGGGACTAGCTTAAAGGGGCAGTTCTTC
V gene: TRBV4-3; D gene: -; clone size: many; J gene: TRBJ2-7; CDR3 protein: CASSQDEAIGSVQYF; CDR3 DNA: TGCGCCAGCAGCCAAGATGAGGCTATCGGGAGCGTTCAGTACTTC
V gene: TRBV4-3; D gene: -; clone size: many; J gene: TRBJ1-2; CDR3 protein: CASSQDETAYGYTF; CDR3 DNA: TGCGCCAGCAGCCAAGATGAGACAGCCTATGGCTACACCTTC
V gene: TRBV20-1; D gene: TRBD2; clone size: -; J gene: TRBJ2-1; CDR3 protein: CSARELAEGNEQFF; CDR3 DNA: TGCAGTGCTAGAGAACTAGCGGAAGGAAATGAGCAGTTCTTC
V gene: TRBV10-3; D gene: -; clone size: many; J gene: TRBJ2-5; CDR3 protein: CAISEGSGGETQYF; CDR3 DNA: TGTGCCATCAGTGAGGGGAGCGGCGGGGAGACCCAGTACTTC
V gene: TRBV4-1; D gene: -; clone size: few; J gene: TRBJ2-7; CDR3 protein: CASSQDVSTGHDEQYF; CDR3 DNA: TGCGCCAGCAGCCAAGACGTCAGTACGGGTCACGACGAGCAGTACTTC
V gene: TRBV19; D gene: -; clone size: -; J gene: TRBJ2-1; CDR3 protein: CASSIRDVYNEQFF; CDR3 DNA: TGTGCCAGTAGTATCAGGGACGTATACAATGAGCAGTTCTTC
V gene: TRBV27; D gene: TRBD1; clone size: many; J gene: TRBJ2-2; CDR3 protein: CASSLWTGLNTGELFF; CDR3 DNA: TGTGCCAGCAGTTTATGGACAGGATTGAACACCGGGGAGCTGTTTTTT
V gene: TRBV25-1; D gene: TRBD2; clone size: many; J gene: TRBJ2-7; CDR3 protein: CASRAGGVNEQYF; CDR3 DNA: TGTGCCAGCAGAGCGGGAGGGGTAAACGAGCAGTACTTC
V gene: TRBV24-1; D gene: TRBD2; clone size: few; J gene: TRBJ2-1; CDR3 protein: CATSDPTPRPSGSIVSYNEQFF; CDR3 DNA: TGTGCCACCAGTGACCCAACGCCCCGGCCTAGCGGGAGTATTGTATCCTACAATGAGCAGTTCTTC
V gene: TRBV15; D gene: -; clone size: many; J gene: TRBJ2-7; CDR3 protein: CATSPRDRSYEQYF; CDR3 DNA: TGTGCCACCAGCCCCCGGGACCGATCCTACGAGCAGTACTTC
V gene: TRBV4-3; D gene: -; clone size: many; J gene: TRBJ2-7; CDR3 protein: CASSQDKVWDYEQYF; CDR3 DNA: TGCGCCAGCAGCCAAGATAAAGTCTGGGACTACGAGCAGTACTTC
V gene: TRBV19; D gene: -; clone size: -; J gene: TRBJ1-5; CDR3 protein: CASSIDGSNQPQHF; CDR3 DNA: TGTGCCAGTAGTATAGATGGGAGCAATCAGCCCCAGCATTTT
V gene: TRBV14; D gene: TRBD2; clone size: many; J gene: TRBJ2-1; CDR3 protein: CATASGAYNEQFF; CDR3 DNA: TGTGCCACGGCTAGCGGGGCCTACAATGAGCAGTTCTTC
V gene: TRBV29-1; D gene: -; clone size: many; J gene: TRBJ1-2; CDR3 protein: CSVENRVDYGYTF; CDR3 DNA: TGCAGCGTTGAAAACAGGGTAGACTATGGCTACACCTTC